The entry below gives a single T cell receptor (beta chain) sequence along with its context. This entry is derived from a study of T cells in Graves' hyperthyroidism and ophthalmopathy. Amplification yielded TCR beta CDR3 regions, with RNA transcripts as the source. Using the HTBI primer set, a first-round RT-PCR was run on the TCR CDR3. TCRdb analysed the multiplex PCR reads with MiXCR anew, one entry per CDR3 protein. The sample lists roughly 500,000 distinct CDR3 sequences; roughly 46% were seen once. The sequenced sample consisted of peripheral blood or thyroid tissue (not recorded which). The sequence was obtained from an adult woman with Graves' disease, either hyperthyroidism or ophthalmopathy (not recorded which).

CDR3 sequence reads: CASSPLTGHTAETQYF. The DNA of the CDR3 is TGTGCCAGCAGTCCTCTGACAGGCCACACCGCCGAGACCCAGTACTTC. This chain joins TRBV7-9 and TRBJ2-5; D is possibly TRBD1 (6 bases). In germline, CDR1 is SEHNR, CDR2 FQNEAQ (reference sequence). Trimming pared 6 bases from V and 5 bases from J, leaving 22 bases between. CDR3 size: 16 residues.